This T cell receptor beta chain was recorded in a study of OX40 agonist ivuxolimab in advanced cancers. The CDR3 is 14 amino acids. The V end was cut by 4 bases, the J end by 8 bases, with 14 bases between. Germline CDR1 and CDR2: SGHAT and FQNNGV. Sampling of blood occurred at baseline, cycle 4 day 1, and cycle 7 day 1. In regard to this clone: Its cognate antigen is unknown.

Study-wide points: Averaged across samples, CD8+ T cells carried more expanded clones than CD4+ did.

Using immunoSEQ multiplex PCR, the repertoire was profiled, and TCRdb retains in-frame clones only, with some absent. The sample records approximately 70,000 clones, around 90% being singletons. The receptor was isolated from an adult with an advanced solid tumor such as melanoma, head and neck, liver or kidney cancer. The source material was CD4+ or CD8+ T cells sorted from blood, sampled in a trial of the OX40 agonist ivuxolimab. The chain couples TRBV11-2 to TRBJ1-4; D may be TRBD1 (6 bases). CDR3 amino acids: CASSSSRTVEKLFF. CDR3 sequence (DNA): TGTGCCAGCAGCTCCTCCCGGACAGTCGAAAAACTGTTTTTT.